Described below is a single T cell receptor beta chain sequence and its context. The sample belongs to a study of blood T cell repertoires in COVID-19. Repertoires were generated with immunoSEQ multiplex PCR, while TCRdb's copy carries only in-frame clones and drops some. The sample consists of more than 110,000 clones, just over 85% of them appearing once. CDR1 and CDR2 (germline): KGHSH, LQKENI. With V trimmed by 3 bases and J by 6 bases, 4 bases remained unmatched. CDR3 length equals 14 residues. Sequenced sample: PBMCs or T cells enriched from blood (not recorded which). V gene TRBV18 combines with J gene TRBJ2-1, with 8 bases fitting TRBD1. The sequence derives from a man aged 45-65 years who had recovered from COVID-19. The CDR3 coding sequence is TGTGCCAGCTCACCCTTACAGGGGGGCAATGAGCAGTTCTTC. Residues: CASSPLQGGNEQFF.